The 13 T cell receptor beta chains reported below all come from one sample, sequenced in a study of T-cell memory formation after mild COVID-19. TCRdb analysed the 5' RACE reads with MiXCR anew, one entry per CDR3 protein. The sample consists of 450,000 or so distinct CDR3 sequences, 20% of them appearing once. The sample was PBMCs or a T cell subset sorted from them (not recorded which). All receptors derive from an adult woman who had mild COVID-19 (a few samples of this study predate the infection). Cell type and time point are not known.

This clonotype was detected only a few times. V gene TRBV12-3 or TRBV12-4 combines with J gene TRBJ1-5, with 7 bases that match TRBD1. There are 14 residues in the CDR3. The V gene end was trimmed by 6 bases and the J gene end by 7 bases; junction bases not matched to a gene: 9. The CDR3 sequence: CASRQTGFDQPQHF. The CDR3 region has the DNA TGTGCCAGCAGGCAGACAGGGTTCGACCAGCCCCAGCATTTT.

This clonotype was counted only a few times. The chain employs TRBV6-2 or TRBV6-3 and TRBJ1-5, with TRBD1 as a possible D gene (5 bases). The length of the CDR3 is 12 residues. Trimming removed 6 bases at V and 6 bases at J, with 9 bases between. Germline CDR1 MNHEY, CDR2 SVGEGT. DNA of the CDR3: TGTGCCAGCAGAATCCAGGGTCAGCCCCAGCATTTT. As protein: CASRIQGQPQHF.

This clonotype was detected only a few times. The rearrangement links TRBV9 to TRBJ1-3; 8 bases are a match to TRBD1. Germline V gives CDR1 SGDLS, CDR2 YYNGEE. The CDR3 runs to 17 residues. Trimming took 3 bases from V and 0 from J; bases not matched to a gene: 8. In DNA form, the CDR3 reads TGTGCCAGCAGCGGGGGACAGGAATATGACTCTGGAAACACCATATATTTT. It yields the protein CASSGGQEYDSGNTIYF.

This chain links TRBV7-9 with TRBJ2-7; no clear D gene. The CDR3 sequence is 13 residues long. Between the trimmed V and J ends, which lost 4 bases and 7 bases, there was a span of 14 bases. The germline V gene has CDR1 SEHNR and CDR2 FQNEAQ (reference sequence). CDR3 in amino acids: CASSSGNGLEQYF. The CDR3 nucleotides read TGTGCCAGCAGCTCAGGCAACGGGCTTGAGCAGTACTTC. The entire variable domain, with the rest obtained from reference TRBV7-9 and TRBJ2-7, is as follows: DTGVSQNPRHKITKRGQNVTFRCDPISEHNRLYWYRQTLGQGPEFLTYFQNEAQLEKSRLLSDRFSAERPKGSFSTLEIQRTEQGDSAMYLCASSSGNGLEQYFGPGTRLTVT.

This clonotype was seen a few times. The chain recombines TRBV10-2 with TRBJ2-2; TRBD1 might be the D (7 bases). This CDR3 is built from 14 residues. Germline-derived CDR1 and CDR2 are WSHSY and SAAADI. The V end was cut by 8 bases, the J end by 9 bases, with 19 bases between. The CDR3 DNA is TGCGCCAGCTGGGGGGACAGCCACTTCCGGGAGCTGTTTTTT. Translation gives CASWGDSHFRELFF.

The chain links TRBV29-1 to TRBJ2-7; 10 bases match TRBD2. The CDR3 has 13 amino acids. V dropped 5 bases and J dropped 3; count of bases not matched to a gene: 4. The germline V gene encodes CDR1 SQVTM and CDR2 ANQGSEA. CDR3: CSVLLAGFYEQYF. The CDR3 DNA is TGCAGCGTTCTACTAGCGGGGTTCTACGAGCAGTACTTC.

The DNA of the CDR3 is TGTGCCAGCAGTGCGGGACCTGGGCCCTACGAGCAGTACTTC. This codes for CASSAGPGPYEQYF. The chain uses TRBV6-4 and TRBJ2-7; either TRBD1 or TRBD2 may fit D (5 bases each). The ends were cut back, 4 bases at V and 2 bases at J, with 12 bases in the middle. Germline loops: CDR1 MRHNA, CDR2 SNTAGT. The CDR3 loop spans 14 amino acids.

The chain is built from TRBV29-1 and TRBJ2-3; 9 bases are a match to TRBD2. Per the germline V gene, CDR1 is SQVTM and CDR2 is ANQGSEA. Trimming cost V 8 bases and J 6 bases; bases outside gene matches: 15. There are 15 residues in the CDR3. The CDR3 loop reads CSTDPPSGAGDTQYF. In nucleotides, the CDR3 is TGCAGCACTGACCCCCCTAGCGGGGCGGGGGATACGCAGTATTTT.

This clonotype was detected only a few times. J is TRBJ1-3 and V is TRBV4-1; unclear D gene. The CDR3 spans 17 residues. CDR1 is MGHRA and CDR2 is YSYEKL in the germline V gene. With 0 bases removed from V and 1 base from J, the gap between germline ends came to 13 bases. CDR3 DNA: TGCGCCAGCAGCCAAGATGCCCTCTTCAGGTCTGGAAACACCATATATTTT. Translated, it gives CASSQDALFRSGNTIYF.

This clonotype has more than one count but fewer than ten. The chain uses TRBV7-9 and TRBJ2-7; TRBD1 aligns across 9 bases. Looked up from germline, CDR1 is SEHNR and CDR2 is FQNEAQ (reference sequence). Trimming at V came to 1 base and at J to 5 bases, leaving 3 bases not matched to a gene. This CDR3 is built from 14 residues. This chain's CDR3 is CASSLGQGDHEQYF. The CDR3 nucleotides are TGTGCCAGCAGCTTAGGACAGGGGGACCACGAGCAGTACTTC.

This clonotype came up many times. J is TRBJ1-6 and V is TRBV20-1, with a tentative D call TRBD1 (6 bases). Germline V gene lookup returns CDR1 DFQATT and CDR2 SNEGSKA (reference sequence). CDR3 size: 14 residues. Trimming stripped 4 bases from V and 9 bases from J, with 16 bases between. In DNA form, the CDR3 reads TGCAGTGCTACAGGGGTAGAGTTGCGTTCACCCCTCCACTTT. It specifies CSATGVELRSPLHF.

A few counts support this clonotype. The chain couples TRBV12-3 or TRBV12-4 to TRBJ1-1, with D hard to call. The CDR3 consists of 15 residues. V was clipped by 0 bases and J by 9 bases, with 17 bases between them. The CDR3, as DNA: TGTGCCAGCAGTTTAGCGAAGGGAGGTTTCGTCAAAGCTTTCTTT. It translates to CASSLAKGGFVKAFF.

This clonotype was counted only a few times. The V gene is TRBV18, the J gene TRBJ2-3; D remains unclear. Germline CDR1 KGHSH, CDR2 LQKENI. The CDR3 consists of 12 residues. Deletions cut 5 bases from V and 5 bases from J, with 8 bases between. In DNA form, the CDR3 reads TGTGCCAGCTCAACGATCGGAGATACGCAGTATTTT. Residues: CASSTIGDTQYF.